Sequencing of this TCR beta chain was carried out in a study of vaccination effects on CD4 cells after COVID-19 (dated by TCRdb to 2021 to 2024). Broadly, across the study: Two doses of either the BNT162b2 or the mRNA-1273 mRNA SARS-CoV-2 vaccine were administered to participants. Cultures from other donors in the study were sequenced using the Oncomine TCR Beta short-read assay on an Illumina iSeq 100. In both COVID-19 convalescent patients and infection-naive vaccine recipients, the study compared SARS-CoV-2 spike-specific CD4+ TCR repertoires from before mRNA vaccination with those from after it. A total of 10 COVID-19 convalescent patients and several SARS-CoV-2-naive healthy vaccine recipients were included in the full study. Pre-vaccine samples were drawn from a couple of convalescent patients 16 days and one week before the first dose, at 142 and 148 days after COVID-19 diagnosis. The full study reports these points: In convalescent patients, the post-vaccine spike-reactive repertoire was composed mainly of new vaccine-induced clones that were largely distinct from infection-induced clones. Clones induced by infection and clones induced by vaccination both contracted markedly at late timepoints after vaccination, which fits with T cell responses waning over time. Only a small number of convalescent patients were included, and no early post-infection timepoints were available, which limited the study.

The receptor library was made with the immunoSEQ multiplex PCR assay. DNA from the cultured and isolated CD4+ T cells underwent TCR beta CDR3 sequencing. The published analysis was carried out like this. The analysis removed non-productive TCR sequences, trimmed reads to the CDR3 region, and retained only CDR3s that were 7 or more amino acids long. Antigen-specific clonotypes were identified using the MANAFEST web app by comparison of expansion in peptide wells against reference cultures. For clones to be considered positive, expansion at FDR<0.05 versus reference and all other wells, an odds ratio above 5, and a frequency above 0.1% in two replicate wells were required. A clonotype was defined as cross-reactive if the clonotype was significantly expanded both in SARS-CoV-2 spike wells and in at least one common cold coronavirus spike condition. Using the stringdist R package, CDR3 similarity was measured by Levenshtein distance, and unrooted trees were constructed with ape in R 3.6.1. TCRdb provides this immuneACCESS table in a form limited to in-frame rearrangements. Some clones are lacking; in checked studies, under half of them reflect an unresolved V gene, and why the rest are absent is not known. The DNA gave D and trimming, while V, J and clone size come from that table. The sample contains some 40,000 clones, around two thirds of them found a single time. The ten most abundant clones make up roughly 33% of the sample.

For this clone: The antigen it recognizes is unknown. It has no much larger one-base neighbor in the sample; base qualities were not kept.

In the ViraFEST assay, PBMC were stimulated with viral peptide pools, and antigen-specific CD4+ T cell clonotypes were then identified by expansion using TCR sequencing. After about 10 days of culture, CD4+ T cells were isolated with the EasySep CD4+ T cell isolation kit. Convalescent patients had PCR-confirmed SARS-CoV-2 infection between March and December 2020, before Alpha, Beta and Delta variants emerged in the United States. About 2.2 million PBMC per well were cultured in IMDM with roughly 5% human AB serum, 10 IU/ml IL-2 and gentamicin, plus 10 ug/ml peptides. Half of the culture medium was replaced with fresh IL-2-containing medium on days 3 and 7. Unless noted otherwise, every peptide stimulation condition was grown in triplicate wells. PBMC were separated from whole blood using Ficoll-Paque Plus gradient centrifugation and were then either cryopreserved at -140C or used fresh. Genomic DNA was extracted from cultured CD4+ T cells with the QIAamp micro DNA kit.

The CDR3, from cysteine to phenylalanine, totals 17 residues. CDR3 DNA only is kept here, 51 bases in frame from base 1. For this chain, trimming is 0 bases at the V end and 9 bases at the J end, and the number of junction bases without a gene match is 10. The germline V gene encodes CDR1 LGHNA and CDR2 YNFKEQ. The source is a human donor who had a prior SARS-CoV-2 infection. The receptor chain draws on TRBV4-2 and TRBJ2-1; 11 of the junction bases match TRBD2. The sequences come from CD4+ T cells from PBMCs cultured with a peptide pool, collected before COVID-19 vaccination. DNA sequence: TGTGCCAGCAGCCAAGAAGGGTATTATAGCGGGGGGGTTGAGCAGTTCTTC. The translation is CASSQEGYYSGGVEQFF.